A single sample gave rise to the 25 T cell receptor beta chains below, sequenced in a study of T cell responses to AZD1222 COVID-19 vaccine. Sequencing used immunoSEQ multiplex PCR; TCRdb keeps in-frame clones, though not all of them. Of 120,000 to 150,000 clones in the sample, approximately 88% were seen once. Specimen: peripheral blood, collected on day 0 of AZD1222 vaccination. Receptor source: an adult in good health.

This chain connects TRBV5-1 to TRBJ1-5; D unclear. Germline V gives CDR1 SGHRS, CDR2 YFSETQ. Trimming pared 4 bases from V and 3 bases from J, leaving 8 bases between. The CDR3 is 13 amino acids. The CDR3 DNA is TGCGCCAGCAGCCCTGGATTCAATCAGCCCCAGCATTTT. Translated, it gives CASSPGFNQPQHF. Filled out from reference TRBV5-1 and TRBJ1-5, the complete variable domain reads KAGVTQTPRYLIKTRGQQVTLSCSPISGHRSVSWYQQTPGQGLQFLFEYFSETQRNKGNFPGRFSGRQFSNSRSEMNVSTLELGDSALYLCASSPGFNQPQHFGDGTRLSIL.

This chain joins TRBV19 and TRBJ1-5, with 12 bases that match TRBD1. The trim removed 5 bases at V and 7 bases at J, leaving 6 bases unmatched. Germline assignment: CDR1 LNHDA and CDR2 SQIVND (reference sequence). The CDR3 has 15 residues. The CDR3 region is CASSPGTGGRQPQHF. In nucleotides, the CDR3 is TGTGCCAGTAGTCCGGGGACAGGGGGCCGACAGCCCCAGCATTTT.

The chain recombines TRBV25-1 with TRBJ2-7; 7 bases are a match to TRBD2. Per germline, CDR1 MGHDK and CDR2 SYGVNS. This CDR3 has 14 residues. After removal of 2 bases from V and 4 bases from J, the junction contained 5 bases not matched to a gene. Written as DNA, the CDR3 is TGTGCCAGCAGTGAACCCGCGGGAGCTTACGAGCAGTACTTC. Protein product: CASSEPAGAYEQYF.

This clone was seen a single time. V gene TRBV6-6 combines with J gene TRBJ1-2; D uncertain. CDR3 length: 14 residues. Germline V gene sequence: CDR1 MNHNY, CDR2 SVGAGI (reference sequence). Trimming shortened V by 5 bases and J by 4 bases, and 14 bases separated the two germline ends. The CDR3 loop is CASSAPYTPYGYTF. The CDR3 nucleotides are TGTGCCAGCAGTGCCCCATACACCCCCTATGGCTACACCTTC.

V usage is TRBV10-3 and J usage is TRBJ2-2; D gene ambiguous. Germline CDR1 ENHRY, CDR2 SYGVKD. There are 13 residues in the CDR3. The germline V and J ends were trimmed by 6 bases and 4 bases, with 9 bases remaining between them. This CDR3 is CAIRHSSTGELFF. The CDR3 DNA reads TGTGCCATCAGACACTCGAGCACCGGGGAGCTGTTTTTT.

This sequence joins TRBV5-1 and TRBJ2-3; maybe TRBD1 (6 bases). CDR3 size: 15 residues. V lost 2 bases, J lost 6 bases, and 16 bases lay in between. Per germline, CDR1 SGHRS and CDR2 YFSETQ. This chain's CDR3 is CASSLPGVVGDTQYF. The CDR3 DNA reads TGCGCCAGCAGCTTACCAGGGGTCGTCGGGGATACGCAGTATTTT.

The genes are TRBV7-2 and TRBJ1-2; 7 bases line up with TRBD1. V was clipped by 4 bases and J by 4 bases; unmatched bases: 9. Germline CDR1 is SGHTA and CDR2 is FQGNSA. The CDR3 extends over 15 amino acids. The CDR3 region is CASSSRGRVVYGYTF. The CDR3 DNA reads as TGTGCCAGCAGCTCCAGGGGGAGGGTGGTCTATGGCTACACCTTC.

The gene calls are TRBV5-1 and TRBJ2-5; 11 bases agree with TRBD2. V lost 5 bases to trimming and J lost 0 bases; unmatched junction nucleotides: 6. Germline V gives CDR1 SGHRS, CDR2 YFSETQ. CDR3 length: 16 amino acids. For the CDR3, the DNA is TGCGCCAGCAGATTAACTAGCGGGGGCTACCAAGAGACCCAGTACTTC. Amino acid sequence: CASRLTSGGYQETQYF.

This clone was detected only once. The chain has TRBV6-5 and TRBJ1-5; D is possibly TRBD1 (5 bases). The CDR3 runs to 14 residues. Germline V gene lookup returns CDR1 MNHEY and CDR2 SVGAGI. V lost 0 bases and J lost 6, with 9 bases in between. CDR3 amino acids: CASSYSGGSQPQHF. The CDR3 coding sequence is TGTGCCAGCAGTTACTCCGGGGGATCTCAGCCCCAGCATTTT.

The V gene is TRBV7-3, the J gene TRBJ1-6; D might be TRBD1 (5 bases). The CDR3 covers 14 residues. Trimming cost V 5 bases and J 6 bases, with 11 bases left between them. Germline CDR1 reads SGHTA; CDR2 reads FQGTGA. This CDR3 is CASSAGGANSPLHF. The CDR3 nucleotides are TGTGCCAGCAGCGCGGGAGGGGCTAATTCACCCCTCCACTTT.

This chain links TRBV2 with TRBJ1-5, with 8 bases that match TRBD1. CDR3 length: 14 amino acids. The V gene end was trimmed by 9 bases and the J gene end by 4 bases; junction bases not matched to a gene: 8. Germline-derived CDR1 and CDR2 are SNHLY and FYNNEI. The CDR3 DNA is TGTGCCAGTGAATATGACAGGGGTAATCAGCCCCAGCATTTT. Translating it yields CASEYDRGNQPQHF. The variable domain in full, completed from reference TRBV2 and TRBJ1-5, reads EPEVTQTPSHQVTQMGQEVILRCVPISNHLYFYWYRQILGQKVEFLVSFYNNEISEKSEIFDDQFSVERPDGSNFTLKIRSTKLEDSAMYFCASEYDRGNQPQHFGDGTRLSIL.

The CDR3 region is CASSQGPYHRTNYGYTF. DNA for the CDR3: TGCGCCAGCAGCCAAGGTCCGTACCACCGAACCAACTATGGCTACACCTTC. The chain links TRBV4-1 to TRBJ1-2, with D uncertain. The CDR3 spans 17 residues. V was shortened by 1 base and J by 2 bases, with 17 bases between the two germline ends. Germline CDR1 MGHRA, CDR2 YSYEKL.

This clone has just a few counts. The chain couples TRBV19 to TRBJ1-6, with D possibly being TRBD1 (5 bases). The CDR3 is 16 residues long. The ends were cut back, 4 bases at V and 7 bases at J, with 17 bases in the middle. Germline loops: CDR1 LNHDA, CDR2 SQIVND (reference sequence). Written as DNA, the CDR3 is TGTGCCAGTAGTAGTGTGGTACTTAGGGGAAATTCACCCCTCCACTTT. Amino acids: CASSSVVLRGNSPLHF.

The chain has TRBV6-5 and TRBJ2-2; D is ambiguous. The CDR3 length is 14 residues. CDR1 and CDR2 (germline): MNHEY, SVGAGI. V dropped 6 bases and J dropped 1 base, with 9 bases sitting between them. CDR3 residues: CASRNPQNTGELFF. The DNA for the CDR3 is TGTGCCAGCAGGAACCCCCAGAACACCGGGGAGCTGTTTTTT.

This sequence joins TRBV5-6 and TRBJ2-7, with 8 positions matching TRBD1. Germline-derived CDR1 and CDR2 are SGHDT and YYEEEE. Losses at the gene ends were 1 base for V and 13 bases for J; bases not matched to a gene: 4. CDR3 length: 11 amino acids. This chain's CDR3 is CASSLRDRSYF. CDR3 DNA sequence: TGTGCCAGCAGCTTGCGGGACAGGTCTTACTTC.

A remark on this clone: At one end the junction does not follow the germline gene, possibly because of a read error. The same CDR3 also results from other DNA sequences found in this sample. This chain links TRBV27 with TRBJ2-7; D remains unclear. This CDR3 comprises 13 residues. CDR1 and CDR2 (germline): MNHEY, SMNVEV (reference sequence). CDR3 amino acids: CASRGVSSYEQYF. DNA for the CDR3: TGTGCCAGCAGGGGTGTGAGCTCCTACGAGCAGTACTTT.

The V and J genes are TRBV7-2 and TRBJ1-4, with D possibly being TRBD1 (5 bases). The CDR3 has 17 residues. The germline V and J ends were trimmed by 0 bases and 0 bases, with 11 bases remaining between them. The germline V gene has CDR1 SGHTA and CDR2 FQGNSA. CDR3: CASSLAGRATTNEKLFF. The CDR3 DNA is TGTGCCAGCAGCTTAGCGGGCAGGGCGACAACTAATGAAAAACTGTTTTTT. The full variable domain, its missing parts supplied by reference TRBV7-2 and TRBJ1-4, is GAGVSQSPSNKVTEKGKDVELRCDPISGHTALYWYRQSLGQGLEFLIYFQGNSAPDKSGLPSDRFSAERTGGSVSTLTIQRTQQEDSAVYLCASSLAGRATTNEKLFFGSGTQLSVL.

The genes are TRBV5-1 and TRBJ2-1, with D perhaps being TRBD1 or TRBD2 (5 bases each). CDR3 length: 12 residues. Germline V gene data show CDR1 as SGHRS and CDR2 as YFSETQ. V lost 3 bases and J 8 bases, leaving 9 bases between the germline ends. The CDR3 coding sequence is TGCGCCAGCAGCTGGGACCTGGATGAGCAGTTCTTC. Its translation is CASSWDLDEQFF.

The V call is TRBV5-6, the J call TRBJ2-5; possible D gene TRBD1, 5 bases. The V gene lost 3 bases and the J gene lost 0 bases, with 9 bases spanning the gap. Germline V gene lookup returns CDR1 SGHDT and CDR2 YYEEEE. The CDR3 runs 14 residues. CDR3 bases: TGTGCCAGCAGCTGGGTGGGGCACCAAGAGACCCAGTACTTC. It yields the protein CASSWVGHQETQYF.

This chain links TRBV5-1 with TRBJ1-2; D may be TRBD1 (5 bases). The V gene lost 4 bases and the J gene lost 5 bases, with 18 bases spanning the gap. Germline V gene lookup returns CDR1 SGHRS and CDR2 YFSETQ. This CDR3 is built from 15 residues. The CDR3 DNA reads TGCGCCAGCAGCCTTGGGGGAGGGACGGCGTATGGCTACACCTTC. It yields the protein CASSLGGGTAYGYTF. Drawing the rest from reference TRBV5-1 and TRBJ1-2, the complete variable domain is KAGVTQTPRYLIKTRGQQVTLSCSPISGHRSVSWYQQTPGQGLQFLFEYFSETQRNKGNFPGRFSGRQFSNSRSEMNVSTLELGDSALYLCASSLGGGTAYGYTFGSGTRLTVV.

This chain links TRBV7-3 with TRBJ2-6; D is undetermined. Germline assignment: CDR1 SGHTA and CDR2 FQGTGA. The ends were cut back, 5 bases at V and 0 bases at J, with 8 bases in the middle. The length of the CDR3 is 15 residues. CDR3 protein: CASSQGNSGANVLTF. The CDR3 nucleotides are TGTGCCAGCAGCCAAGGCAACTCTGGGGCCAACGTCCTGACTTTC.

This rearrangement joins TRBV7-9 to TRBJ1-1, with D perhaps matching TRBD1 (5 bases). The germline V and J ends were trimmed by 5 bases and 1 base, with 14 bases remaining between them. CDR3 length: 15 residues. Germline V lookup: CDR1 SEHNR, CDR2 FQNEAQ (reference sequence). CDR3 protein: CASSPTRTPNTEAFF. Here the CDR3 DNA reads TGTGCCAGCAGCCCAACCCGGACACCGAACACTGAAGCTTTCTTT.

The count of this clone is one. CDR3 loop: CASTRDRVIYGYTF. DNA for the CDR3: TGTGCCAGCACCCGAGACAGGGTCATCTATGGCTACACCTTC. This sequence joins TRBV2 and TRBJ1-2; 7 positions agree with TRBD1. The germline gives CDR1 SNHLY, CDR2 FYNNEI. The CDR3 is 14 amino acids. J was trimmed by 4 bases and V by 7 bases; bases with no gene match: 9.

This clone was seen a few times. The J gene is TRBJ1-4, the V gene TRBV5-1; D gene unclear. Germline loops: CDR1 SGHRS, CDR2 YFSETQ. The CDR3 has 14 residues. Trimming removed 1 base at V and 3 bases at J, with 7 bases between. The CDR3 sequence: CASSLTASNEKLFF. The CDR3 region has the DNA TGCGCCAGCAGCTTGACAGCCTCTAATGAAAAACTGTTTTTT.

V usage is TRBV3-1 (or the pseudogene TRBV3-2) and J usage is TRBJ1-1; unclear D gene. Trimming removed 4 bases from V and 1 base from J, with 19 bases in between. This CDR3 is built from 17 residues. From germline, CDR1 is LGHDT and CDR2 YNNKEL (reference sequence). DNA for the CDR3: TGTGCCAGCAGCCCAGACGTGCGCGCGCGCGGGAACACTGAAGCTTTCTTT. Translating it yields CASSPDVRARGNTEAFF.